This TCR beta chain is drawn from a study of T cell repertoires in breast cancer (dated by TCRdb to the mid-2010s). About the study as a whole: Samples profiled in the study came from tumors, lymph nodes and peripheral blood lymphocytes of breast cancer patients, along with peripheral blood from healthy control donors. ER+/PR+ status was present in the majority of the roughly 23 patient tumors that were analyzed for shared TCRs. Controls included nine healthy donors of an age range similar to the patients. On average, roughly 520,000 sequences per sample and around 9.2 reads per input cell were obtained by sequencing. Given the low mutational burden of breast cancer and the rarity of common mutations in breast cancer, it was reasoned that TCRs shared between breast cancer patients would target shared antigens. Tumors and tumor-involved lymph nodes were minced and digested with Liberase and DNase, then filtered through 70-um and 40-um filters. Tumor-free lymph nodes were processed with no enzymatic digestion, and blood samples were separated using Ficoll. Here is what the overall study found, with its caveats: About fourfold more TCRs were shared with matched tumor repertoires by tumor-involved sentinel lymph nodes than by tumor-free nodes (approximately 8% versus 2%). Discarding singleton TCRs and sampling only part of each tumor may have missed genuine antitumor clones. Shared TCRs were encoded by various nucleotide sequences, which suggests selection and expansion based on antigen. Eighteen TCR pairs were shared across seven or more patient tumors and were rarely found in control blood, which suggested possible tumor specificity. Because transcript abundance and primer differences skewed clone recovery, emulsion RT-PCR was regarded as qualitative rather than quantitative. Shared TCRs showed TRBV7 predominance, possibly reflecting tumor recognition or mispriming bias from eight TRBV7 primers.

Libraries were made using emulsion pairing. Unpaired genes were suppressed by a second nested PCR with blocking oligos, after which a third nested PCR added Illumina adaptors and barcodes. Each master mix for emulsion RT-PCR held roughly 5,000-280,000 T cells along with C-region, Stepout and V-region primers. The emulsions were generated using the Micellula Emulsion and Purification Kit, and the RT-PCR was run with Qiagen OneStep RT-PCR reagents. Pooled libraries were sequenced with paired-end 2 x 250 reads on an Illumina MiSeq. The paper's processing steps were these. Read pairs were joined in Galaxy and clipped at the engineered overlap into separate alpha and beta files, and reads that were not clipped were discarded. Alpha-beta pairs were assigned using CompleteTCR, a MiTCR-based pipeline in which chains sharing read cluster identifiers are linked by an R script. TCR sequences that were observed only once, about 1-3.2% of the total, were removed as potential sequencing errors. TCRdb applied fastp at Q25 and MiXCR to the public reads, then kept only in-frame beta chains. Identical CDR3 proteins give one entry, which carries the most common genes and DNA. What appears here as the V and J calls and clone size reflects TCRdb's work, not the paper's. The sample table contains some 4,600 distinct CDR3 sequences; only one count was recorded for roughly a third of them. Approximately 35% of the sample is held by the ten biggest clonotypes.

To analyze paired alpha-beta TCRs of CD8+ T cells, the study used an expanded emulsion RT-PCR method with primers covering all TCR V genes. CD8+ T cells were isolated with a CD8 positive selection kit and incubated overnight in roughly 9.1 IU/mL IL-2 before emulsion RT-PCR. V is reduced by 4 bases and J by 0 bases, leaving a spacing of 16 bases between them. CDR3 length: 16 amino acids, cysteine to phenylalanine. Only the CDR3 part of the read is kept: 48 bases, read in frame from the first base. CDR1 is given as SGHDN and CDR2 as FVKESK, both from the germline V gene. With respect to this clonotype: Its target antigen remains unknown. Base qualities were left out, and no much larger clone turns up one base away.

This receptor was identified in a pool of human donors with breast cancer or a healthy control (not recorded which). The sequencing input was CD8+ T cells. Rearrangement joined TRBV14 to TRBJ2-7; the D segment might be TRBD1 or TRBD2, since each matches 5 bases. CDR3 loop: CASSPLGTPSSYEQYF. The nucleotides read TGTGCCAGCAGCCCGCTTGGGACGCCAAGCTCCTACGAGCAGTACTTC.